The 7 T cell receptor beta chains below all came from one sample that was sequenced in a study of vaccination effects on CD4 cells after COVID-19. These receptors' targets are unknown. Under the ViraFEST assay, PBMC were stimulated with viral peptide pools so that antigen-specific CD4+ T cells expanded. Sequencing was performed afterwards. Culture proceeded for about 11 days, and CD4+ T cells were then isolated. In the vaccine recipients, nucleocapsid antibodies were negative and there was no prior SARS-CoV-2 infection. TCRdb's copy holds only in-frame clones and misses some; the assay was immunoSEQ multiplex PCR. The profile shows around 66,000 clones, 60% to 80% of them singletons. Sequencing used CD4+ T cells from PBMCs cultured with HCoV-OC43 spike peptides, obtained before COVID-19 vaccination. Subset of the sample: HCoV-OC43 spike overlapping peptide pool stimulation. The receptors originated from a human donor who received a COVID-19 vaccine.

The chain is built from TRBV28 and TRBJ2-2; TRBD2 matches 10 bases. CDR1 is MDHEN, CDR2 SYDVKM, per germline. CDR3 size: 15 residues. J lost 4 bases, V lost 9 bases, and 8 bases had no gene match. In DNA form, the CDR3 reads TGTGCCAGTTCAGAAACTAGCGGGGTCACCGGGGAGCTGTTTTTT. Translating it yields CASSETSGVTGELFF. The variable domain in full, with the rest retrieved from reference TRBV28 and TRBJ2-2, is DVKVTQSSRYLVKRTGEKVFLECVQDMDHENMFWYRQDPGLGLRLIYFSYDVKMKEKGDIPEGYSVSREKKERFSLILESASTNQTSMYLCASSETSGVTGELFFGEGSRLTVL.

V usage is TRBV11-2 and J usage is TRBJ2-4; perhaps TRBD2 as D (6 bases). V lost 2 bases and J lost 0, with 11 bases in between. The CDR3 consists of 16 residues. The germline V gene encodes CDR1 SGHAT and CDR2 FQNNGV. The CDR3: CASSLLGGVAKNIQYF. CDR3 sequence (DNA): TGTGCCAGCAGCTTACTGGGGGGTGTAGCCAAAAACATTCAGTACTTC.

The chain has TRBV4-1 and TRBJ1-1, with 8 bases aligning to TRBD1. Germline values: CDR1 MGHRA, CDR2 YSYEKL. V shed 1 base, J shed 4 bases, and the junction held 5 bases outside the gene matches. The length of the CDR3 is 15 residues. CDR3 DNA: TGCGCCAGCAGCCAAGCCGACAGGGGCAGCACTGAAGCTTTCTTT. It translates to CASSQADRGSTEAFF.

The V and J genes are TRBV18 and TRBJ2-3; D remains ambiguous. Trimming stripped 3 bases from V and 0 bases from J, with 10 bases between. Germline V lookup: CDR1 KGHSH, CDR2 LQKENI. This CDR3 has 15 amino acids. In nucleotides, the CDR3 is TGTGCCAGCTCACCGGCACAAGTTAGCACAGATACGCAGTATTTT. Translating it yields CASSPAQVSTDTQYF.

The chain carries TRBV19 and TRBJ2-5, with D uncertain. The CDR3 contains 13 residues. From germline, CDR1 is LNHDA and CDR2 SQIVND (reference sequence). V was pared by 4 bases and J by 2 bases, with 8 bases between. As DNA, the CDR3 is TGTGCCAGTAGTAGGCGGTCACAAGAGACCCAGTACTTC. Translation gives CASSRRSQETQYF. The complete variable domain, with remaining parts taken from reference TRBV19 and TRBJ2-5, reads DGGITQSPKYLFRKEGQNVTLSCEQNLNHDAMYWYRQDPGQGLRLIYYSQIVNDFQKGDIAEGYSVSREKKESFPLTVTSAQKNPTAFYLCASSRRSQETQYFGPGTRLLVL.

The chain uses TRBV10-1 and TRBJ1-1; 7 bases are a match to TRBD1. Trimming cost V 4 bases and J 0 bases; bases outside gene matches: 5. In germline, CDR1 is WNHNN, CDR2 SYGVQD (reference sequence). The CDR3 has 15 amino acids. DNA of the CDR3: TGCGCCAGCAGTGGTACAGGGGCCATGAACACTGAAGCTTTCTTT. Translating it yields CASSGTGAMNTEAFF.

CDR3 DNA: TGTGCCAGCACCTTGAACAGGGGATTGAACACTGAAGCTTTCTTT. Residues: CASTLNRGLNTEAFF. This chain uses TRBV6-4 with TRBJ1-1, with 7 bases aligning to TRBD1. Germline CDR1 and CDR2: MRHNA and SNTAGT. V lost 7 bases, J lost 0 bases, and 8 bases stayed unmatched. The length of the CDR3 is 15 residues.